This passage covers 29 T cell receptor beta chains from one sample sequenced in a study of T-cell reconstitution after alpha-beta-depleted transplantation in children. As it was prepared, the TCRbeta library received unique molecular identifiers. A single record per CDR3 protein comes from TCRdb applying MiXCR to the PCR reads. The data show about 500,000 distinct CDR3 sequences, approximately 10% seen once. Source: PBMCs, mostly from graft donor cells, taken 180 days after TCRalphabeta/CD19-depleted stem cell transplant. The receptors originated from a female patient aged 2-10 years who had a stem cell transplant for aplastic anemia, so the T cells may come from the graft donor.

This clonotype was seen a handful of times. V is TRBV4-3 and J is TRBJ2-4; D gene ambiguous. Trimming stripped 0 bases from V and 1 base from J, with 10 bases between. This CDR3 comprises 16 residues. Germline loops: CDR1 LGHNA, CDR2 YSLEER. CDR3 sequence: CASSQDAHLAKNIQYF. The CDR3 DNA reads TGCGCCAGCAGCCAAGATGCACACCTCGCCAAAAACATTCAGTACTTC.

In this sample, this clonotype turned up a few times. The chain recombines TRBV5-1 with TRBJ1-1; D call uncertain. The germline V and J ends were trimmed by 0 bases and 6 bases, with 12 bases remaining between them. CDR1 and CDR2 (germline): SGHRS, YFSETQ. CDR3 length: 14 amino acids. The CDR3: CASSLDSPIPEAFF. Here the CDR3 DNA reads TGCGCCAGCAGCTTGGACAGCCCAATCCCTGAAGCTTTCTTT.

The genes are TRBV18 and TRBJ2-2; possibly TRBD1 or TRBD2 for D (5 bases each). Germline-derived CDR1 and CDR2 are KGHSH and LQKENI. The CDR3 is 14 residues long. V lost 1 base and J lost 6, with 9 bases in between. Here the CDR3 DNA reads TGTGCCAGCTCACCACAGGGGACCCCCGGGGAGCTGTTTTTT. Translated: CASSPQGTPGELFF. Complete variable domain (other parts from reference TRBV18 and TRBJ2-2): NAGVMQNPRHLVRRRGQEARLRCSPMKGHSHVYWYRQLPEEGLKFMVYLQKENIIDESGMPKERFSAEFPKEGPSILRIQQVVRGDSAAYFCASSPQGTPGELFFGEGSRLTVL.

This rearrangement joins TRBV6-2 or TRBV6-3 to TRBJ2-7; D call uncertain. Trimming removed 2 bases from V and 4 bases from J, with 3 bases in between. CDR1 is MNHEY, CDR2 SVGEGT, per germline. The CDR3 is 11 residues long. CDR3 coding DNA: TGTGCCAGCAGTTACCCGTACGAGCAGTACGTC. As protein: CASSYPYEQYV.

The chain couples TRBV12-3 or TRBV12-4 to TRBJ1-6; maybe TRBD1 (5 bases). The germline V and J ends were trimmed by 1 base and 8 bases, with 12 bases remaining between them. The CDR3 is made up of 15 amino acids. The CDR3 loop is CASSLGQGFDSPLHF. The CDR3 nucleotides are TGTGCCAGCAGTTTAGGGCAGGGATTTGATTCACCCCTCCACTTT.

This clonotype has just a few counts. The chain employs TRBV24-1 and TRBJ2-1; 7 bases line up with TRBD1. CDR3 length equals 15 residues. The V and J ends lost 3 bases and 0 bases, in that order; junction bases with no gene match: 1. Germline lookup yields CDR1 KGHDR and CDR2 SFDVKD. The CDR3 loop reads CATSDDRDSYNEQFF. CDR3 DNA sequence: TGTGCCACCAGTGATGACAGGGACTCCTACAATGAGCAGTTCTTC.

This clonotype was observed a few times. V gene TRBV12-3 or TRBV12-4 combines with J gene TRBJ1-6, with D tentatively TRBD1 (6 bases). The ends were cut back, 6 bases at V and 10 bases at J, with 22 bases in the middle. The CDR3 spans 16 residues. The CDR3 loop reads CASSDPYTGRESPLHF. The CDR3 nucleotides are TGTGCCAGCAGCGACCCTTATACAGGGCGTGAGTCACCCCTCCACTTT.

This clonotype was detected many times. V is TRBV20-1 and J is TRBJ2-1; D is uncertain. The V end lost 0 bases, the J end lost 0 bases, and 21 bases lay between the germline ends. The germline CDR1 and CDR2 sequences are DFQATT and SNEGSKA (reference sequence). This CDR3 spans 19 amino acids. The CDR3 coding sequence is TGCAGTGCTAGAGATCCTTTCGGTAGCACGAAGCGCTCCTACAATGAGCAGTTCTTC. Translated, it gives CSARDPFGSTKRSYNEQFF.

This clonotype was seen just once. Just one base apart from a much larger clone, this may be a read error. The conserved closing phenylalanine or tryptophan is absent in this CDR3, likely reflecting a read error. The chain uses TRBV7-2 and TRBJ1-2; TRBD1 might be the D (5 bases). Germline CDR1 and CDR2: SGHTA and FQGNSA. The CDR3 spans 17 residues. V dropped 4 bases and J dropped 0 bases, with 18 bases sitting between them. In DNA form, the CDR3 reads TGTGCCAGCAGCTCGGACTCAATGGGGACTTCTAACTATGGCTACACCTTG. It translates to CASSSDSMGTSNYGYTL.

This clonotype appeared a few times. The rearrangement uses TRBV5-1 and TRBJ1-1; maybe TRBD1 (5 bases). CDR1 is SGHRS, CDR2 YFSETQ, per germline. Trimming cost V 0 bases and J 5 bases, with 14 bases left between them. This CDR3 is 15 amino acids long. CDR3 in amino acids: CASSLGFGGRTEAFF. The CDR3 DNA sequence: TGCGCCAGCAGCTTGGGTTTCGGGGGAAGGACTGAAGCTTTCTTT.

This clonotype showed up just a few times. The chain has TRBV4-2 and TRBJ1-3; the match to TRBD1 covers 7 bases. Germline V lookup: CDR1 LGHNA, CDR2 YNFKEQ. The CDR3 spans 16 residues. V shed 1 base and J 0 bases; nucleotides not matched to a gene: 3. This chain's CDR3 is CASSQGQGISGNTIYF. CDR3 coding DNA: TGTGCCAGCAGCCAAGGACAGGGCATCTCTGGAAACACCATATATTTT.

V usage is TRBV30 and J usage is TRBJ2-7; 9 bases match TRBD2. The CDR3 spans 13 residues. V lost 0 bases, J lost 7 bases, and 4 bases stayed unmatched. Germline CDR1 and CDR2: GTSNPN and SVGIG (reference sequence). The DNA of the CDR3 is TGTGCCTGGAGTGTATTTAGCGGGAGTGAGCAGTACGTC. It encodes CAWSVFSGSEQYV.

This clonotype was detected only a few times. The rearrangement joins TRBV19 to TRBJ2-5, with a possible D match to TRBD2 (5 bases). In germline, CDR1 is LNHDA, CDR2 SQIVND (reference sequence). The CDR3 extends over 15 amino acids. Trimming cost V 3 bases and J 5 bases, with 16 bases left between them. The CDR3 DNA follows: TGTGCCAGTAGTATTCTCGGACCGGAGGACGAGACCCAGTACTTC. It encodes CASSILGPEDETQYF.

Only a few counts were recorded for this clonotype. As DNA, the CDR3 is TGTGCCAGCAGTTGGGCGGGGTCCTCCTACAATGAGCAGTTCTTC. This gives the protein CASSWAGSSYNEQFF. The rearrangement links TRBV12-3 or TRBV12-4 to TRBJ2-1; perhaps TRBD2 as D (6 bases). V gave up 4 bases and J gave up 0 bases, with 10 bases separating them. This CDR3 is 15 amino acids long.

The chain recombines TRBV28 with TRBJ2-1; D gene uncertain. CDR3 length: 13 residues. Trimming took 2 bases from V and 8 from J, leaving 10 bases between them. Germline V gene data show CDR1 as MDHEN and CDR2 as SYDVKM. CDR3 sequence: CASSLQIRDEQFF. For the CDR3, the DNA is TGTGCCAGCAGTTTACAAATACGGGATGAGCAGTTCTTC.

The chain recombines TRBV9 with TRBJ2-3; no clear D gene. The germline gives CDR1 SGDLS, CDR2 YYNGEE. CDR3 length: 14 amino acids. The V gene lost 3 bases and the J gene lost 0 bases, with 8 bases spanning the gap. The CDR3 DNA reads TGTGCCAGCAGCGGTGACTTCAGCACAGATACGCAGTATTTT. Its translation is CASSGDFSTDTQYF.

This sequence joins TRBV25-1 and TRBJ1-2; D is possibly TRBD1 (5 bases). Trimming shortened V by 10 bases and J by 4 bases, and 28 bases separated the two germline ends. The CDR3 contains 17 residues. Per germline, CDR1 MGHDK and CDR2 SYGVNS. In DNA form, the CDR3 reads TGTGCCACCCTGGGGTTCGGAGGGACGTTCGATTTCTATGGCTACACCTTC. Translated, it gives CATLGFGGTFDFYGYTF.

This clonotype showed up many times. The chain recombines TRBV29-1 with TRBJ2-3; D assignment may be TRBD1 or TRBD2 (5 bases each). V was shortened by 4 bases and J by 5 bases, with 13 bases between the two germline ends. The CDR3 is 13 amino acids. Germline V gives CDR1 SQVTM, CDR2 ANQGSEA. CDR3 sequence (DNA): TGCAGCGTTGGCACAACTGGGGGAGATACGCAGTATTTT. It is translated as CSVGTTGGDTQYF.

There are many counts of this clonotype. The J gene is TRBJ2-3, the V gene TRBV7-2; tentative D call: TRBD2 (6 bases). This CDR3 is 15 amino acids long. Germline loops: CDR1 SGHTA, CDR2 FQGNSA. The germline V and J ends were trimmed by 0 bases and 2 bases, with 9 bases remaining between them. CDR3 sequence (DNA): TGTGCCAGCAGCTTAGCTAGACTAGACACAGATACGCAGTATTTT. As protein: CASSLARLDTDTQYF.

This clonotype was recorded a few times. The rearrangement uses TRBV5-1 and TRBJ2-1; D may be TRBD1 or TRBD2 (6 bases each). Germline V gene sequence: CDR1 SGHRS, CDR2 YFSETQ. This CDR3 comprises 17 residues. Between the trimmed V and J ends, which lost 4 bases and 9 bases, there was a span of 26 bases. The CDR3 here is CASSAPEGGLIYTEQFF. The CDR3 region has the DNA TGCGCCAGCAGCGCCCCGGAAGGGGGGCTCATTTATACTGAGCAGTTCTTC.

The chain has TRBV21-1 and TRBJ2-1. TRBV21-1 is designated a pseudogene. This CDR3 is built from 13 residues. The DNA for the CDR3 is TGTGCCAGCAGCCAAGGGCAGTTTAATGAGCAGTTCTTC. Protein product: CASSQGQFNEQFF.

This clonotype was seen a handful of times. The chain combines TRBV14 with TRBJ2-1; maybe TRBD2 (5 bases). The CDR3 consists of 12 residues. The V gene's germline CDR1 is SGHDN and CDR2 FVKESK. V was trimmed by 2 bases and J by 7 bases, leaving 6 bases between them. The CDR3 loop reads CASSQRGNEQFF. CDR3 DNA: TGTGCCAGCAGCCAACGAGGGAATGAGCAGTTCTTC.

This rearrangement joins TRBV19 to TRBJ2-5; either TRBD1 or TRBD2 may fit D (6 bases each). Germline assignment: CDR1 LNHDA and CDR2 SQIVND (reference sequence). The germline V and J ends were trimmed by 8 bases and 4 bases, with 17 bases remaining between them. The CDR3 is 14 residues long. The CDR3 loop is CASRDRRGIETQYF. CDR3 in DNA: TGTGCCAGTCGAGACAGGCGGGGCATAGAGACCCAGTACTTC.

This clonotype occurred a few times. This chain connects TRBV7-3 to TRBJ2-1; 12 bases agree with TRBD2. In germline, CDR1 is SGHTA, CDR2 FQGTGA. The trim removed 5 bases at V and 5 bases at J, leaving 7 bases unmatched. The CDR3 length is 16 residues. CDR3 in amino acids: CASSPRTSGIHNEQFF. For the CDR3, the DNA is TGTGCCAGCAGCCCCAGGACTAGCGGGATTCACAATGAGCAGTTCTTC.

This clonotype was counted many times. The V gene is TRBV5-6, the J gene TRBJ2-1; weak D call: TRBD1 (6 bases). V was cut by 4 bases and J by 4 bases, with 9 bases left in between. The CDR3 contains 13 residues. Germline-derived CDR1 and CDR2 are SGHDT and YYEEEE. The CDR3 DNA reads as TGTGCCAGCAGCGCACAGGGATACAATGAGCAGTTCTTC. As protein: CASSAQGYNEQFF.

This clonotype was observed a few times. V and J are TRBV20-1 and TRBJ1-1, with D maybe TRBD1 (5 bases). This CDR3 spans 13 amino acids. Germline CDR1 DFQATT, CDR2 SNEGSKA (reference sequence). V was shortened by 6 bases and J by 6 bases, with 17 bases between the two germline ends. The CDR3 nucleotides are TGCAGTGCCCGGGGCACGGACTTACCTGAAGCTTTCTTT. It encodes CSARGTDLPEAFF.

The DNA of the CDR3 is TGTGCCACCAGCAGACCTCGTTCGCTAGCGGTTCGCTACAATGAGCAGTTCTTC. Its protein is CATSRPRSLAVRYNEQFF. This chain connects TRBV15 to TRBJ2-1; 7 bases map to TRBD2. Germline CDR1 LNHNV, CDR2 YYDKDF (reference sequence). The CDR3 is made up of 18 amino acids. Trimming cost V 2 bases and J 3 bases; bases outside gene matches: 13.

This clonotype was seen only a few times. V gene TRBV3-1 combines with J gene TRBJ2-1; 11 bases fit TRBD2. This CDR3 comprises 15 residues. Germline values: CDR1 LGHDT, CDR2 YNNKEL (reference sequence). V was clipped by 1 base and J by 9 bases; unmatched bases: 5. CDR3 nucleotide sequence: TGTGCCAGCAGCCAAGGACTAGCGGGGCTTGGTGAGCAGTTCTTC. Translating gives CASSQGLAGLGEQFF.

Many counts were recorded for this clonotype. The chain joins TRBV29-1 to TRBJ1-5; no clear D gene. CDR1 is SQVTM and CDR2 is ANQGSEA in the germline V gene. The CDR3 consists of 12 residues. With 4 bases removed from V and 4 bases from J, the gap between germline ends came to 8 bases. The CDR3 bases are TGCAGCGTTGGGGCGTCGAATCAGCCCCAGCATTTT. This codes for CSVGASNQPQHF.